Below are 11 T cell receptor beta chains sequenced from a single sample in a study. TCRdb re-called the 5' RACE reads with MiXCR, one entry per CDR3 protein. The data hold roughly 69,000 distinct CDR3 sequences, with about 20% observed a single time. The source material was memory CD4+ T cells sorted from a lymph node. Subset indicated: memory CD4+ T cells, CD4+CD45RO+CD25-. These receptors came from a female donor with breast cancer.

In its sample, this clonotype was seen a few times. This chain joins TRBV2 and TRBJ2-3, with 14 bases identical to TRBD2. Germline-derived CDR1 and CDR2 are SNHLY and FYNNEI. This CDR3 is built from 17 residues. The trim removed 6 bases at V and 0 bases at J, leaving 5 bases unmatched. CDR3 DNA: TGTGCCAGCAGGATGGGACTAGCGGGGGACAGCACAGATACGCAGTATTTT. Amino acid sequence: CASRMGLAGDSTDTQYF. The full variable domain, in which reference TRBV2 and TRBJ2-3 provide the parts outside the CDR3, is EPEVTQTPSHQVTQMGQEVILRCVPISNHLYFYWYRQILGQKVEFLVSFYNNEISEKSEIFDDQFSVERPDGSNFTLKIRSTKLEDSAMYFCASRMGLAGDSTDTQYFGPGTRLTVL.

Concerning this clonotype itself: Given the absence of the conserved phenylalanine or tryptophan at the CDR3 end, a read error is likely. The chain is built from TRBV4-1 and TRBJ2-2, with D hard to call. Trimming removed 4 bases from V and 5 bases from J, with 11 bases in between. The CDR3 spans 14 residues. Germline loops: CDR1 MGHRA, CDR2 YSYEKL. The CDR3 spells CASSLNSLTGELFS. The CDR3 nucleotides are TGCGCCAGCAGCCTTAATTCCCTTACCGGGGAGCTGTTTTCT.

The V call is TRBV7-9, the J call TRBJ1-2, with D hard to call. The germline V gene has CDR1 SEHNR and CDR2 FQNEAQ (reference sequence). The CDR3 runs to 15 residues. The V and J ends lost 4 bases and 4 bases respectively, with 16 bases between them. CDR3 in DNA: TGTGCCAGCAGCTGGCAGGAAAAGGCCGCCTATGGCTACACCTTC. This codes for CASSWQEKAAYGYTF. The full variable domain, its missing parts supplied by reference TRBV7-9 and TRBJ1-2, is DTGVSQNPRHKITKRGQNVTFRCDPISEHNRLYWYRQTLGQGPEFLTYFQNEAQLEKSRLLSDRFSAERPKGSFSTLEIQRTEQGDSAMYLCASSWQEKAAYGYTFGSGTRLTVV.

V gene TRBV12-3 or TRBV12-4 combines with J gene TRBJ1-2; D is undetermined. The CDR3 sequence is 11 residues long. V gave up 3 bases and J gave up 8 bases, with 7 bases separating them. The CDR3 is CASSLRTGYTF. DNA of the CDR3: TGTGCCAGCAGTTTGCGGACCGGCTACACCTTC.

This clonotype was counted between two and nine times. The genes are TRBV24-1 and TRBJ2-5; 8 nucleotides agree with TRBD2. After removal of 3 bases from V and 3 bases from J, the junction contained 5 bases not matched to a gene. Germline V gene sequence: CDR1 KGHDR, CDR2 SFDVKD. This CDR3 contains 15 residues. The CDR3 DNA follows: TGTGCCACCAGTGATCCGAGCGGGGGCGAAGAGACCCAGTACTTC. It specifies CATSDPSGGEETQYF.

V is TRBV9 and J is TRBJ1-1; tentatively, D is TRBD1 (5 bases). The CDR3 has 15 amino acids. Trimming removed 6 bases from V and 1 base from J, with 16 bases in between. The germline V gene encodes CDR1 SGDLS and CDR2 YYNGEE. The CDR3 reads CASTRGLGENTEAFF. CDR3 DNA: TGTGCCAGCACTAGGGGCCTTGGGGAGAACACTGAAGCTTTCTTT.

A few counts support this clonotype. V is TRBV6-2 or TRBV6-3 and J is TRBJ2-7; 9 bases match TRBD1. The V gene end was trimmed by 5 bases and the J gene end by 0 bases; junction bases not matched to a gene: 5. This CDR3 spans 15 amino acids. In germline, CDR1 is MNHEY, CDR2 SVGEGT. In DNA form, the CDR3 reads TGTGCCAGCAGTCGCGGGACAGGGAGCTCCTACGAGCAGTACTTC. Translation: CASSRGTGSSYEQYF.

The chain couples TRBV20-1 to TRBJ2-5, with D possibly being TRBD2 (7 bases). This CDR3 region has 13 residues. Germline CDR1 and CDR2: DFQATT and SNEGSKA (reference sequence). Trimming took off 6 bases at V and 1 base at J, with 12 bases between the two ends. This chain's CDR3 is CSATGRGQETQYF. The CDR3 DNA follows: TGCAGTGCCACAGGGAGGGGCCAAGAGACCCAGTACTTC.

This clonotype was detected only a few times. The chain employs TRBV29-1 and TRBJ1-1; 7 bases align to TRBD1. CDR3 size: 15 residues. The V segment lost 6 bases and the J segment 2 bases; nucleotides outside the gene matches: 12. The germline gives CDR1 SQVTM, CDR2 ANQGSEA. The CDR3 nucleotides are TGCAGCGTCCCACGTTCCGGGACAGCAAACACTGAAGCTTTCTTT. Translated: CSVPRSGTANTEAFF. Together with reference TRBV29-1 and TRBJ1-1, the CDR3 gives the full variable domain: SAVISQKPSRDICQRGTSLTIQCQVDSQVTMMFWYRQQPGQSLTLIATANQGSEATYESGFVIDKFPISRPNLTFSTLTVSNMSPEDSSIYLCSVPRSGTANTEAFFGQGTRLTVV.

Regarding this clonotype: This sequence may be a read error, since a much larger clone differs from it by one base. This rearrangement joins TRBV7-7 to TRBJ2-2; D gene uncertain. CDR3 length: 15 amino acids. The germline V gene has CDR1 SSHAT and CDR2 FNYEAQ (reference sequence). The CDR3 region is CASSKAGFGTGELFF. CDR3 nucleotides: TGTGCTAGCAGTAAAGCTGGGTTTGGCACCGGGGAGCTGTTTTTT.

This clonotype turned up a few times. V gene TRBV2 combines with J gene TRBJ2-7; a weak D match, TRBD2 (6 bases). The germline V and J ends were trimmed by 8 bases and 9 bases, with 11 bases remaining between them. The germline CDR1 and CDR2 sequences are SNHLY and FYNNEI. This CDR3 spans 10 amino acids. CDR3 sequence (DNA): TGTGCCAGCGGAGGGGTAGCGCAGTACTTC. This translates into CASGGVAQYF.